This T cell receptor beta chain was retrieved from a study of human T cells and chemical hapten exposure. Study in general: Alopecia areata, totalis or universalis affected patients, mainly female.

Documented time point: patch test 3, about 24 weeks after DPC sensitization. The treatment denotes: therapeutic diphenylcyclopropenone sensitization with weekly scalp DPC. Total RNA was extracted from unfractionated whole blood. The CDR3 covers 12 residues. Looked up from germline, CDR1 is SQVTM and CDR2 is ANQGSEA. The V end was cut by 3 bases, the J end by 6 bases, with 9 bases between. Study-wide results and caveats: Controls had significantly fewer large CDR3 similarity clusters than were formed by expanded TCRs.

In this sample, this clonotype turned up a few times. Its antigen is not identified. Within the library, unique molecular identifiers were attached to each individual cDNA molecule. TCRdb called the RACE reads again in MiXCR, with one record for every CDR3 protein. The table includes 150,000 to 200,000 distinct CDR3 sequences, around 25% detected once. Source: whole blood, taken in connection with sensitization to the hapten diphenylcyclopropenone (DPC). The chain recombines TRBV29-1 with TRBJ2-1; D is ambiguous. This receptor was taken from a woman aged 40-49 years with alopecia areata. Some clones in this sample may be carry-over from other donors' samples. This CDR3 reads CSVEFQVNEQFF. CDR3 in DNA: TGCAGCGTTGAGTTCCAAGTCAATGAGCAGTTCTTC.